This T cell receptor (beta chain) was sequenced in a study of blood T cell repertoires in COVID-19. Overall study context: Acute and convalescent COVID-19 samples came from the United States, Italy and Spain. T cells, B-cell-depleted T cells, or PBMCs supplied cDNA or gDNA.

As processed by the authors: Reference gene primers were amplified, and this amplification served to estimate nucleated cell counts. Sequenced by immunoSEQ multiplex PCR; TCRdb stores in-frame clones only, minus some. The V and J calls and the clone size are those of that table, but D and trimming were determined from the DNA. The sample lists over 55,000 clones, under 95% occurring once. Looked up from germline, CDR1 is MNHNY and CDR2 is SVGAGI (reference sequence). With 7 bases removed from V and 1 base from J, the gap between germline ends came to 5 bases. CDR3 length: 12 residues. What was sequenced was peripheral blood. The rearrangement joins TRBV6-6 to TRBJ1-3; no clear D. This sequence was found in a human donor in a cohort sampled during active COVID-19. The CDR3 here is CASKLSGNTIYF. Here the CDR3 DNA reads TGTGCCAGCAAGCTATCTGGAAACACCATATATTTT.